This passage covers 19 T cell receptor beta chains from one sample sequenced in a study of cytomegalovirus exposure and HLA in healthy donors (TCRdb year 2017). Libraries were constructed by the immunoSEQ multiplex PCR assay. A mixture of 60 forward primers for TCR Vbeta segments and 13 reverse primers for TCR Jbeta segments was used in the multiplex PCR. This is the immuneACCESS table as TCRdb keeps it, with only in-frame sequences that have V and J called. A part of the clones is gone; compared with another copy, unresolved V genes explain less than half, and the rest is unexplained. This sample has roughly 130,000 clones in its table, and around 59% of those were observed once. Approximately 1.7% of the sample is in the top ten clones. Sequenced material: PBMCs. These receptors were collected from a male donor in good health and CMV-seronegative.

The chain links TRBV27 to TRBJ2-7; TRBD2 agrees at 8 bases. J gave up 1 base and V 8 bases, and 10 bases lay outside the gene matches. Germline V gene sequence: CDR1 MNHEY, CDR2 SMNVEV (reference sequence). The CDR3 spans 15 residues. The CDR3 region has the DNA TGTGCCAGCTCCTGGGATAGCGGGGCTTCCTACGAGCAGTACTTC. It is translated as CASSWDSGASYEQYF.

This clone appeared a few times. This chain links TRBV2 with TRBJ2-5; TRBD1 agrees at 8 bases. Germline trimming cut 8 bases from V and 7 bases from J; bases unmatched to any gene: 9. CDR1 is SNHLY and CDR2 is FYNNEI in the germline V gene. The CDR3 length is 13 residues. CDR3 sequence (DNA): TGTGCCAGCTCACAGGGGGAATACGGGACCCAGTACTTC. Its protein is CASSQGEYGTQYF. Filled out from reference TRBV2 and TRBJ2-5, the complete variable domain reads EPEVTQTPSHQVTQMGQEVILRCVPISNHLYFYWYRQILGQKVEFLVSFYNNEISEKSEIFDDQFSVERPDGSNFTLKIRSTKLEDSAMYFCASSQGEYGTQYFGPGTRLLVL.

The sample holds a few counts of this clone. The junction does not match germline at one end; this may be a read error. This chain links TRBV18 with TRBJ1-1; D gene ambiguous. Germline V gives CDR1 KGHSH, CDR2 LQKENI. This CDR3 is 13 amino acids long. The CDR3 loop is CASSPGEAIEPFF. CDR3 sequence (DNA): TGTGCCAGCTCACCAGGGGAGGCCATTGAACCTTTCTTT.

J is TRBJ1-1 and V is TRBV7-6; no clear D. The CDR3 length is 15 residues. Per the germline V gene, CDR1 is SGHVS and CDR2 is FNYEAQ. V was shortened by 0 bases and J by 2 bases, with 10 bases between the two germline ends. Here the CDR3 reads CASSLAVGGNTEAFF. CDR3 DNA: TGTGCCAGCAGCTTAGCGGTGGGAGGAAACACTGAAGCTTTCTTT.

V is TRBV2 and J is TRBJ1-2; 7 bases are shared with TRBD1. V lost 8 bases to trimming and J lost 4 bases; unmatched junction nucleotides: 13. The length of the CDR3 is 15 residues. CDR1 is SNHLY, CDR2 FYNNEI, per germline. The CDR3 region is CASCRTGLSIYGYTF. The CDR3 region has the DNA TGTGCCAGCTGTCGGACAGGTCTCTCAATCTATGGCTACACCTTC. Using reference TRBV2 and TRBJ1-2 for the parts outside the CDR3, the full variable domain is EPEVTQTPSHQVTQMGQEVILRCVPISNHLYFYWYRQILGQKVEFLVSFYNNEISEKSEIFDDQFSVERPDGSNFTLKIRSTKLEDSAMYFCASCRTGLSIYGYTFGSGTRLTVV.

This chain connects TRBV2 to TRBJ2-7; D not certain. V lost 1 base, J lost 0 bases, and 10 bases lay in between. This CDR3 spans 15 amino acids. CDR1 and CDR2 (germline): SNHLY, FYNNEI. The CDR3 reads CASSEEAGRSYEQYF. Written as DNA, the CDR3 is TGTGCCAGCAGTGAAGAGGCAGGCCGCTCCTACGAGCAGTACTTC. Filled out from reference TRBV2 and TRBJ2-7, the complete variable domain reads EPEVTQTPSHQVTQMGQEVILRCVPISNHLYFYWYRQILGQKVEFLVSFYNNEISEKSEIFDDQFSVERPDGSNFTLKIRSTKLEDSAMYFCASSEEAGRSYEQYFGPGTRLTVT.

This clone has just a few counts. The gene calls are TRBV7-2 and TRBJ2-1; 10 bases agree with TRBD1. V dropped 4 bases and J dropped 6; count of bases not matched to a gene: 9. From germline, CDR1 is SGHTA and CDR2 FQGNSA. This CDR3 spans 16 amino acids. The CDR3 sequence: CASSYYPDRGANEQFF. DNA for the CDR3: TGTGCCAGCAGCTATTACCCGGACAGGGGGGCCAATGAGCAGTTCTTC.

This chain uses TRBV5-1 with TRBJ1-3, with D possibly being TRBD1 (6 bases). This CDR3 comprises 17 residues. CDR1 is SGHRS, CDR2 YFSETQ, per germline. Trimming pared 0 bases from V and 0 bases from J, leaving 13 bases between. CDR3 nucleotides: TGCGCCAGCAGCTTGGTACAGGGCCTGAGCTCTGGAAACACCATATATTTT. Its protein is CASSLVQGLSSGNTIYF. Full variable domain (outside the CDR3, taken from reference TRBV5-1 and TRBJ1-3): KAGVTQTPRYLIKTRGQQVTLSCSPISGHRSVSWYQQTPGQGLQFLFEYFSETQRNKGNFPGRFSGRQFSNSRSEMNVSTLELGDSALYLCASSLVQGLSSGNTIYFGEGSWLTVV.

This rearrangement joins TRBV29-1 to TRBJ1-2; 7 bases align to TRBD1. Germline lookup yields CDR1 SQVTM and CDR2 ANQGSEA. The CDR3 contains 14 residues. V lost 8 bases to trimming and J lost 8 bases; unmatched junction nucleotides: 17. CDR3 sequence reads: CSTAGTAMNEGYTF. In nucleotides, the CDR3 is TGCAGCACTGCCGGGACAGCAATGAATGAGGGCTACACCTTC.

This clone was recorded a few times. The chain is built from TRBV7-2 and TRBJ1-5; D uncertain. Between the trimmed V and J ends, which lost 1 base and 4 bases, there was a span of 20 bases. This CDR3 is 18 amino acids long. Germline V gene sequence: CDR1 SGHTA, CDR2 FQGNSA. The CDR3 nucleotides read TGTGCCAGCAGCTTAGTTCCGTTTCCCACCGGGGTTAATCAGCCCCAGCATTTT. Translated: CASSLVPFPTGVNQPQHF.

The chain carries TRBV7-3 and TRBJ2-1; 7 bases map to TRBD2. Trimming cost V 3 bases and J 6 bases; bases outside gene matches: 2. The CDR3 contains 13 residues. In germline, CDR1 is SGHTA, CDR2 FQGTGA. CDR3 sequence reads: CASSFTGGNEQFF. CDR3 nucleotide sequence: TGTGCCAGCAGCTTTACGGGGGGCAATGAGCAGTTCTTC.

The gene calls are TRBV2 and TRBJ2-7; TRBD2 aligns across 10 bases. Trimming cost V 9 bases and J 4 bases; bases outside gene matches: 6. Germline V gene sequence: CDR1 SNHLY, CDR2 FYNNEI. This CDR3 spans 13 amino acids. CDR3 nucleotides: TGTGCCAGATCCGGGACTAGCGCATACGAGCAGTACTTC. This translates into CARSGTSAYEQYF. Looking up the rest from reference TRBV2 and TRBJ2-7 gives the full variable domain: EPEVTQTPSHQVTQMGQEVILRCVPISNHLYFYWYRQILGQKVEFLVSFYNNEISEKSEIFDDQFSVERPDGSNFTLKIRSTKLEDSAMYFCARSGTSAYEQYFGPGTRLTVT.

The rearrangement links TRBV6-1 to TRBJ1-4, with TRBD1 matching over 9 bases. With 4 bases clipped from V and 4 bases from J, the junction kept 7 bases outside the gene matches. The germline V gene has CDR1 MNHNS and CDR2 SASEGT. This CDR3 comprises 16 residues. Written as DNA, the CDR3 is TGTGCCAGCAGTGCCCTGACAGGGGGTGGTAATGAAAAACTGTTTTTT. It encodes CASSALTGGGNEKLFF.

The chain combines TRBV5-1 with TRBJ1-1, with a weak D call TRBD1 (5 bases). With 5 bases removed from V and 4 bases from J, the gap between germline ends came to 6 bases. Looked up from germline, CDR1 is SGHRS and CDR2 is YFSETQ. The CDR3 sequence is 11 residues long. CDR3 coding DNA: TGCGCCAGCAGTAGGGGCACTGAAGCTTTCTTT. This translates into CASSRGTEAFF. The full variable domain, its missing parts supplied by reference TRBV5-1 and TRBJ1-1, is KAGVTQTPRYLIKTRGQQVTLSCSPISGHRSVSWYQQTPGQGLQFLFEYFSETQRNKGNFPGRFSGRQFSNSRSEMNVSTLELGDSALYLCASSRGTEAFFGQGTRLTVV.

The V and J genes are TRBV27 and TRBJ2-7; TRBD1 aligns across 11 bases. This CDR3 has 14 residues. From germline, CDR1 is MNHEY and CDR2 SMNVEV (reference sequence). Trimming at V came to 4 bases and at J to 4 bases, leaving 3 bases not matched to a gene. CDR3 loop: CASSSDRGRYEQYF. CDR3 DNA sequence: TGTGCCAGCAGTTCGGACAGGGGGCGTTACGAGCAGTACTTC.

The gene calls are TRBV5-1 and TRBJ2-7; D perhaps matches TRBD1 (7 bases). The germline V gene encodes CDR1 SGHRS and CDR2 YFSETQ. V was clipped by 4 bases and J by 4 bases, with 12 bases between them. This CDR3 spans 13 amino acids. As DNA, the CDR3 is TGCGCCAGCAGCAGATCAGGGGGGTACGAGCAGTACTTC. Residues: CASSRSGGYEQYF. The complete variable domain, with remaining parts taken from reference TRBV5-1 and TRBJ2-7, reads KAGVTQTPRYLIKTRGQQVTLSCSPISGHRSVSWYQQTPGQGLQFLFEYFSETQRNKGNFPGRFSGRQFSNSRSEMNVSTLELGDSALYLCASSRSGGYEQYFGPGTRLTVT.

The rearrangement joins TRBV19 to TRBJ1-3; 8 positions match TRBD1. V shed 3 bases, J shed 4 bases, and the junction held 5 bases outside the gene matches. CDR1 is LNHDA and CDR2 is SQIVND in the germline V gene (reference sequence). The CDR3 has 15 amino acids. The CDR3 nucleotides are TGTGCCAGTAGTATGGACAGGGAGGCCGGAAACACCATATATTTT. Translation gives CASSMDREAGNTIYF.

As regards this clone: Other DNA sequences from this sample encode an identical CDR3 as well. The chain combines TRBV7-3 with TRBJ2-5; a weak D match, TRBD1 (7 bases). Germline V lookup: CDR1 SGHTA, CDR2 FQGTGA. V was clipped by 1 base and J by 4 bases, with 19 bases between them. The CDR3 covers 17 residues. This CDR3 is CASSLMGLAQGGETQYF. In nucleotides, the CDR3 is TGTGCCAGCAGCTTAATGGGGTTGGCGCAGGGGGGAGAGACCCAGTACTTC.

This sequence joins TRBV7-2 and TRBJ2-2, with D maybe TRBD1 (6 bases). The CDR3 length is 14 residues. Germline values: CDR1 SGHTA, CDR2 FQGNSA. V was trimmed by 4 bases and J by 3 bases, leaving 9 bases between them. The CDR3 DNA is TGTGCCAGCAGCTCGGGACAACACACCGGGGAGCTGTTTTTT. This translates into CASSSGQHTGELFF.